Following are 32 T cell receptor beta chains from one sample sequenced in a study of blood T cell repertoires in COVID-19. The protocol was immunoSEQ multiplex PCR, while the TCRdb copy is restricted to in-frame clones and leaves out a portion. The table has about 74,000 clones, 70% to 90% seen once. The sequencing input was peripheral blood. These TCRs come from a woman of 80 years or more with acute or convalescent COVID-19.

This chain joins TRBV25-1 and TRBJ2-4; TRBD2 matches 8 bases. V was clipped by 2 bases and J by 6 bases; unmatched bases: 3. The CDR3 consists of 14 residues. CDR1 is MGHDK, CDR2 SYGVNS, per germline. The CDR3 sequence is CASSEVLAGNIQYF. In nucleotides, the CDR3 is TGTGCCAGCAGTGAAGTCCTAGCGGGAAACATTCAGTACTTC.

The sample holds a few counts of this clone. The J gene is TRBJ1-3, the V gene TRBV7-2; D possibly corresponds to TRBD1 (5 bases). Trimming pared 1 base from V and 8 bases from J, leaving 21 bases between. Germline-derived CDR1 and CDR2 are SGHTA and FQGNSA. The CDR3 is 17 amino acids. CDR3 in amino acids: CASSLGGARGLVYTIYF. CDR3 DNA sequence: TGTGCCAGCAGCTTAGGGGGAGCTCGGGGACTCGTGTACACCATATATTTT.

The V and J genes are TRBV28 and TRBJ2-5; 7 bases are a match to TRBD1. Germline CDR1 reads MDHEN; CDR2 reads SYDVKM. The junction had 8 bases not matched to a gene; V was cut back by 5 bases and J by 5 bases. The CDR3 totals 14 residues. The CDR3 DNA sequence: TGTGCCAGCAGTCCGGCGACAGGGCGGGAGACCCAGTACTTC. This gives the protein CASSPATGRETQYF. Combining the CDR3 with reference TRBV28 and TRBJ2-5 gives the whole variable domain DVKVTQSSRYLVKRTGEKVFLECVQDMDHENMFWYRQDPGLGLRLIYFSYDVKMKEKGDIPEGYSVSREKKERFSLILESASTNQTSMYLCASSPATGRETQYFGPGTRLLVL.

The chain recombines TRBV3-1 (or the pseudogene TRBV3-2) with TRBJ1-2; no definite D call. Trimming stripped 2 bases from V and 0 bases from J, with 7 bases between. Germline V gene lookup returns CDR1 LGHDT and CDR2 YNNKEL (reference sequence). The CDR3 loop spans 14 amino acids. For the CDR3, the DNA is TGTGCCAGCAGCCAAAGCATATCTAACTATGGCTACACCTTC. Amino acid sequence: CASSQSISNYGYTF.

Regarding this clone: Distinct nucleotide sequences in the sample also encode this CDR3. This chain's CDR3 is CASSPQWGGYGYTF. The DNA for the CDR3 is TGTGCCAGCAGCCCCCAGTGGGGGGGCTATGGCTACACCTTC. This chain links TRBV3-1 (or the pseudogene TRBV3-2) with TRBJ1-2; D perhaps matches TRBD1 (5 bases). V was trimmed by 4 bases and J by 4 bases, leaving 13 bases between them. Germline V gene data show CDR1 as LGHDT and CDR2 as YNNKEL (reference sequence). The CDR3 totals 14 residues.

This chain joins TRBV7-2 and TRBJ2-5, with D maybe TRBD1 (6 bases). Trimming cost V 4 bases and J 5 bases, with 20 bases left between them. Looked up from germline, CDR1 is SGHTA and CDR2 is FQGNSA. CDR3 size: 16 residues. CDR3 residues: CASSSGTDSWSETQYF. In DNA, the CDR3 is TGTGCCAGCAGCTCCGGTACGGACAGTTGGTCCGAGACCCAGTACTTC.

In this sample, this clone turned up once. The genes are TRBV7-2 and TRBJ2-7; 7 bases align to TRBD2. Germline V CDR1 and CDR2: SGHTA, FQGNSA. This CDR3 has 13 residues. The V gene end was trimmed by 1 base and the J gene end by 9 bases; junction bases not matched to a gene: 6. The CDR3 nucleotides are TGTGCCAGCAGCTTAGGAGCGGGGCAGGGGCAGTACTTC. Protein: CASSLGAGQGQYF.

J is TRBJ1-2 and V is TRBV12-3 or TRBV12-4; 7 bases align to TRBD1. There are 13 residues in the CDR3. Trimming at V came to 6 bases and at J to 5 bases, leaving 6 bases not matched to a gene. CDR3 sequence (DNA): TGTGCCAGCAGACGACAGGGCCGATATGGCTACACCTTC. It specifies CASRRQGRYGYTF.

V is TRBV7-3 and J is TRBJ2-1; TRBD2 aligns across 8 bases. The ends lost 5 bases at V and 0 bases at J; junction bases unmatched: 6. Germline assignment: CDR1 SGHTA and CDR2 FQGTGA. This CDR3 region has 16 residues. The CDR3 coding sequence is TGTGCCAGCAGCCTTAGCGGGGCAAGCTCCTACAATGAGCAGTTCTTC. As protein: CASSLSGASSYNEQFF.

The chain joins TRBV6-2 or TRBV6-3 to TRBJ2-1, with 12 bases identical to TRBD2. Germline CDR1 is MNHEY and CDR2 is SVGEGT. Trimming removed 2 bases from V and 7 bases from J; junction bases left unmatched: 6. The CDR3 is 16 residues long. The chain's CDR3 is CASSYPTSGGLNEQFF. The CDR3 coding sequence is TGTGCCAGCAGTTACCCAACTAGCGGGGGGCTTAATGAGCAGTTCTTC.

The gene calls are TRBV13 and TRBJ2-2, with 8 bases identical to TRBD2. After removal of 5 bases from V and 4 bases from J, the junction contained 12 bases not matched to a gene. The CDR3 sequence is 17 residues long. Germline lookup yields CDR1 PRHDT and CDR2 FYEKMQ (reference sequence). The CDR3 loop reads CASSLPGLAGPTGELFF. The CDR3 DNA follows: TGTGCCAGCAGCCTTCCCGGCTTAGCGGGGCCCACCGGGGAGCTGTTTTTT.

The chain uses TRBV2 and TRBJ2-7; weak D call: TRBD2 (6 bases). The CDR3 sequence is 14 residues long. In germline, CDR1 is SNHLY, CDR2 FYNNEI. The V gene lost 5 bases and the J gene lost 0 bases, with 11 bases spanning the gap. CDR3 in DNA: TGTGCCAGCAGTCATGGGGGGAGCTCCTACGAGCAGTACTTC. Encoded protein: CASSHGGSSYEQYF.

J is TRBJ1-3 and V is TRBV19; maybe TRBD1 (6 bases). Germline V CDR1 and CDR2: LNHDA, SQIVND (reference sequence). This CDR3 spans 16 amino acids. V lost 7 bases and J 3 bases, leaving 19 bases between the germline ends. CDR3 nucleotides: TGTGCCAGTATCTCCCTCACGGGGGGCGTTGGAAACACCATATATTTT. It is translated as CASISLTGGVGNTIYF.

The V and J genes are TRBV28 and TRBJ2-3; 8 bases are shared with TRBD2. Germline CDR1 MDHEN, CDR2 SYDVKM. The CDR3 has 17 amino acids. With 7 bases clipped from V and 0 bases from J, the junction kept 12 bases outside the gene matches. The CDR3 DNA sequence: TGTGCCAGCACAGAGGGGGGTCAGCGGGGGAGCACAGATACGCAGTATTTT. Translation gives CASTEGGQRGSTDTQYF.

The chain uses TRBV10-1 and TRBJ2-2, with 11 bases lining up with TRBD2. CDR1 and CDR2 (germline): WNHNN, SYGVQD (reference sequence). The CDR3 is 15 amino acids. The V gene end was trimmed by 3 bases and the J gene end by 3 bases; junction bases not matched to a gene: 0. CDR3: CASSELAGDTGELFF. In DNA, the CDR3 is TGCGCCAGCAGTGAACTAGCGGGAGACACCGGGGAGCTGTTTTTT.

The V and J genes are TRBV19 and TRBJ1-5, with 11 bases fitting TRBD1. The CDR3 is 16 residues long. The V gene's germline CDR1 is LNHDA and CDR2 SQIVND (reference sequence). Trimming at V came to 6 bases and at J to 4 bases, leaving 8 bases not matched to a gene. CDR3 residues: CASSPDRGRGNQPQHF. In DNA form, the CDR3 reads TGTGCCAGTAGCCCGGACAGGGGGCGCGGGAATCAGCCCCAGCATTTT.

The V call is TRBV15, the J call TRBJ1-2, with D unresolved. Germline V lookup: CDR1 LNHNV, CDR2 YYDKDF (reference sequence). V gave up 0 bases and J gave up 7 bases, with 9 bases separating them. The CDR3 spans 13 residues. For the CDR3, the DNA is TGTGCCACCAGCAGAGATCTGGAGGGTGGCTACACCTTC. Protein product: CATSRDLEGGYTF.

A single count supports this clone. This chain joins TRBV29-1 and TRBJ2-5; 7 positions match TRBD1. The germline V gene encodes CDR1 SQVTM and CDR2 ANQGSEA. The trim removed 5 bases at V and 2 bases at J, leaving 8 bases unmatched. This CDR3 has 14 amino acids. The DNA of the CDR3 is TGCAGCGTTCCCACAGGGGCCCTTCAAGAGACCCAGTACTTC. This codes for CSVPTGALQETQYF.

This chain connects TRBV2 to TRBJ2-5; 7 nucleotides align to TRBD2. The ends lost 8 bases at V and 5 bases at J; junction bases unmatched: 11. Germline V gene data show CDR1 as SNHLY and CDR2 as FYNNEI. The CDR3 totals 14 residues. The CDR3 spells CASSVGREGETQYF. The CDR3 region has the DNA TGTGCCAGCTCTGTTGGCAGGGAGGGGGAGACCCAGTACTTC.

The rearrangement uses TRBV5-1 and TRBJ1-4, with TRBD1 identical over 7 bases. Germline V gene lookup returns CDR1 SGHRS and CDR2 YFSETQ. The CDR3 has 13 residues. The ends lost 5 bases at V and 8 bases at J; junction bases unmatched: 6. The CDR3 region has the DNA TGCGCCAGCAGTGAAGGACAGGCAGAAAAACTGTTTTTT. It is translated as CASSEGQAEKLFF.

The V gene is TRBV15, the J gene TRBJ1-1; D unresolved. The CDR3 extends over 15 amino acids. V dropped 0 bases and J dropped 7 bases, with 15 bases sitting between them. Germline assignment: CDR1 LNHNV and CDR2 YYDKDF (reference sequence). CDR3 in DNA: TGTGCCACCAGCAGAGATAAGGGTCGGGGTGGTGAAGCTTTCTTT. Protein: CATSRDKGRGGEAFF.

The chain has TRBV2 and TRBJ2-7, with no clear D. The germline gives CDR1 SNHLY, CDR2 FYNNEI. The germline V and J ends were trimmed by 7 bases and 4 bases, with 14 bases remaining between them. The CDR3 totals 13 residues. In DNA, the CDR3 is TGTGCCAGCAAGAGGTCGTACGCGTACGAGCAGTACTTC. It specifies CASKRSYAYEQYF.

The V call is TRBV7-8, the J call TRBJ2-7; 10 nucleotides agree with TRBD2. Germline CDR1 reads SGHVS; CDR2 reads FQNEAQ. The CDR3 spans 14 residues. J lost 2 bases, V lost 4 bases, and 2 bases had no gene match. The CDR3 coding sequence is TGTGCCAGCAGCTCTAGCGGGGGAGCCTACGAGCAGTACTTC. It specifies CASSSSGGAYEQYF.

The CDR3 nucleotides read TGTGCCAGTATAGGACAGCCCTCCGAAGCTTTCTTT. Protein: CASIGQPSEAFF. This chain joins TRBV19 and TRBJ1-1, with D possibly matching TRBD1 (6 bases). V was cut by 7 bases and J by 8 bases, with 14 bases left in between. Germline V gives CDR1 LNHDA, CDR2 SQIVND (reference sequence). The CDR3 is 12 residues long.

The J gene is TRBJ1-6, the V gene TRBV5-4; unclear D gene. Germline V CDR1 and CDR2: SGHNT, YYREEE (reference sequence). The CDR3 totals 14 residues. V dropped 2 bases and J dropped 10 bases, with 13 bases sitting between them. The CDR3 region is CASSFIELSSPLHF. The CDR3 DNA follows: TGTGCCAGCAGCTTTATCGAGTTGTCCTCACCCCTCCACTTT.

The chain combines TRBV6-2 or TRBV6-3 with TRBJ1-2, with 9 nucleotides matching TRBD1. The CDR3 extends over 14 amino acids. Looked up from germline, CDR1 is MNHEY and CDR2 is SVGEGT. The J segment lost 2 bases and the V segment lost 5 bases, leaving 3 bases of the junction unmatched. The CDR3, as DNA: TGTGCCAGCAGTCCCGGACAGGGGAACTATGGCTACACCTTC. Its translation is CASSPGQGNYGYTF.

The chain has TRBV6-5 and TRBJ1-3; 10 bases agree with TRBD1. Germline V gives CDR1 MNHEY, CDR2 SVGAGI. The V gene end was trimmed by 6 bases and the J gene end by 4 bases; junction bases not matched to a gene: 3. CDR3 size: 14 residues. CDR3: CASRTTGGGNTIYF. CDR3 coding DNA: TGTGCCAGCAGGACGACAGGGGGCGGAAACACCATATATTTT.

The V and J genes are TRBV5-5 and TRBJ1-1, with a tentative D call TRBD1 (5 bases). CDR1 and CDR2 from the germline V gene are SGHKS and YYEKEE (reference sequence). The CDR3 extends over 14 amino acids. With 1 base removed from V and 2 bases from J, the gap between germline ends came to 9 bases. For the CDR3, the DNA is TGTGCCAGCAGCTTGCAGGGAACAAACACTGAAGCTTTCTTT. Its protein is CASSLQGTNTEAFF.

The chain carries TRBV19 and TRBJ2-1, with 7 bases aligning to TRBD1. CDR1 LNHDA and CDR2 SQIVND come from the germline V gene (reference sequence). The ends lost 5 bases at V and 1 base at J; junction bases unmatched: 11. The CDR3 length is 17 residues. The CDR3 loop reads CASSADQGVRSYNEQFF. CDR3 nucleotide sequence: TGTGCCAGTAGTGCTGACCAGGGGGTGAGGTCCTACAATGAGCAGTTCTTC.

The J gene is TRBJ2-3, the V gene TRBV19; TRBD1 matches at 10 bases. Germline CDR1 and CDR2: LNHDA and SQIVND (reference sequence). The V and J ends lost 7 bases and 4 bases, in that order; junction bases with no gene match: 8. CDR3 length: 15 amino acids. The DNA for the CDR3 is TGTGCCAGTACCATCGGGACAGGGGTTTCAGATACGCAGTATTTT. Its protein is CASTIGTGVSDTQYF.

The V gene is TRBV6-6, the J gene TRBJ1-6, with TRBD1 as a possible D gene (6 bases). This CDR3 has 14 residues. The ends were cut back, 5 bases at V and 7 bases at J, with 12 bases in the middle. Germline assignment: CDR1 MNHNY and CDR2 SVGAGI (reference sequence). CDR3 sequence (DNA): TGTGCCAGCAGTGTACAGGGAGCGAATTCACCCCTCCACTTT. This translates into CASSVQGANSPLHF.

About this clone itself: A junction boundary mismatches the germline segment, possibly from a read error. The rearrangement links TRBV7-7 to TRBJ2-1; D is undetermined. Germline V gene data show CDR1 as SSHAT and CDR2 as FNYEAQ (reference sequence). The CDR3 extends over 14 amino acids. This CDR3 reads CASSPLRTYNEQFF. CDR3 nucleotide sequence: TGTGCTAGCAGCCCGCTACGAACTTACAATGAGCAGTTCTTC.